A single sample is the source of the 4 T cell receptor beta chains below, sequenced in a study of cytomegalovirus exposure and HLA in healthy donors. 60 Vbeta and 13 Jbeta primers were used in PCR. Data came from immunoSEQ multiplex PCR; TCRdb stores just in-frame clones and leaves some out. The sample includes 190,000 or so clones, less than 90% seen only once; the top ten take 1.6%. The specimen was PBMCs. Every receptor here comes from a man in his fifties or sixties in good health and CMV-seronegative.

V and J are TRBV10-1 and TRBJ2-1, with D possibly matching TRBD2 (5 bases). Trimming pared 8 bases from V and 0 bases from J, leaving 11 bases between. From germline, CDR1 is WNHNN and CDR2 SYGVQD (reference sequence). The CDR3 totals 14 residues. The CDR3 is CASGAAPSYNEQFF. The CDR3 coding sequence is TGCGCCAGCGGAGCGGCGCCCTCCTACAATGAGCAGTTCTTC.

The chain carries TRBV21-1 and TRBJ2-5; TRBD1 is taken as the D call from the table, unchecked against the DNA. TRBV21-1 is assigned pseudogene status. The CDR3 contains 14 residues. CDR3 sequence (DNA): TGTGCCAGCCGCGGGACAGGGGTTCAAGAGACCCAGTACTTC. Its protein is CASRGTGVQETQYF.

This chain links TRBV5-1 with TRBJ2-5; D may be TRBD1 (6 bases). Germline CDR1 is SGHRS and CDR2 is YFSETQ. The CDR3 spans 15 residues. With 2 bases removed from V and 5 bases from J, the gap between germline ends came to 16 bases. The CDR3 nucleotides are TGCGCCAGCAGCTTATCGGGACAAACAAAGGAGACCCAGTACTTC. It encodes CASSLSGQTKETQYF.

The chain employs TRBV4-2 and TRBJ2-7; no reliable D call. Per germline, CDR1 LGHNA and CDR2 YNFKEQ. The CDR3 has 12 amino acids. Trimming removed 2 bases at V and 5 bases at J, with 7 bases between. DNA for the CDR3: TGTGCCAGCAGCCAAATAAGCGACGAGCAGTACTTC. The encoded protein is CASSQISDEQYF.